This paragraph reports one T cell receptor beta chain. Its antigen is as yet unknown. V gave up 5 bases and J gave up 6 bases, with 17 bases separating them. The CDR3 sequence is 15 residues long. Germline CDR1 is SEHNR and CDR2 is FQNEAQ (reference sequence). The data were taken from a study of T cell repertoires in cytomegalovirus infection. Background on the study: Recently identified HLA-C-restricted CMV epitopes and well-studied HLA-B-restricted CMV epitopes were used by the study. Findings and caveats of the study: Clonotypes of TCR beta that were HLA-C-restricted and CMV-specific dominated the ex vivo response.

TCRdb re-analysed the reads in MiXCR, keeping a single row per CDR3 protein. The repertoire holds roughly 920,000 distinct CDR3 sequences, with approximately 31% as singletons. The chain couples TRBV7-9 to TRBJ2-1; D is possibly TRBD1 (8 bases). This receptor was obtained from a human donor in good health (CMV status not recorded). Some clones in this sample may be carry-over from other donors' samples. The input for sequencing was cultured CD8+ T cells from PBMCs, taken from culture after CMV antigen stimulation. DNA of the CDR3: TGTGCCAGCAGCAGAAACAGGGGGGGTTCCAATGAGCAGTTCTTC. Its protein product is CASSRNRGGSNEQFF.